This paragraph covers one T cell receptor beta chain sequence. The sample comes from a study of blood T cell repertoires in COVID-19. Overall study context: The United States, Italy and Spain provided the acute and convalescent COVID-19 samples. The analysed material was cDNA or gDNA that came from T cells, B-cell-depleted T cells, or PBMCs.

Germline V gene lookup returns CDR1 MNHNS and CDR2 SASEGT. Trimming stripped 4 bases from V and 9 bases from J, with 19 bases between. The CDR3 runs 16 residues. Per the original methods: Amplified reference gene primers provided the basis for estimating nucleated cell counts. Data came from immunoSEQ multiplex PCR; TCRdb stores just in-frame clones and leaves some out. Clone size and V and J calls were adopted from that table, with D and trimming inferred from the DNA. This sample has hundreds of thousands of clones, with about 80% found just once. Input material: peripheral blood. The chain combines TRBV6-1 with TRBJ1-6; D is possibly TRBD1 (6 bases). The TCR originated in a woman of 80 years or more with acute or convalescent COVID-19. CDR3 coding DNA: TGTGCCAGCAGTGTACTACAGGGTGGCCTAGGTTCACCCCTCCACTTT. This sequence encodes CASSVLQGGLGSPLHF.